This TCR beta chain was recovered during a study of Graves' ophthalmopathy and Graves' hyperthyroidism. Diagnosis relied on clinical symptoms, serum thyroxine, TRAb, thyroid ultrasound and orbital computed tomography. Per germline, CDR1 DFQATT and CDR2 SNEGSKA (reference sequence). The CDR3 is made up of 13 amino acids. In its sample, this clonotype was seen many times. CDR3 regions of TCR beta were amplified from RNA transcripts. First-round RT-PCR with HTBI primers preceded a second-round multiplex PCR. TCRdb passed the multiplex PCR reads through MiXCR, listing each CDR3 protein once. Here the sample spans a few hundred thousand distinct CDR3 sequences, approximately 21% being singletons.

Sequencing input: peripheral blood. The sequence came from a woman aged 18-29 years with stable Graves' hyperthyroidism. The chain combines TRBV20-1 with TRBJ2-7; 14 nucleotides align to TRBD2. The CDR3 DNA reads TGCGGGGGGACTAGCGGGAGTTTGTACGAGCAGTACTTC. It yields the protein CGGTSGSLYEQYF.